This passage covers 30 T cell receptor beta chains from one sample sequenced in a study of blood T cell repertoires in COVID-19. Here immunoSEQ multiplex PCR was the method, and the copy in TCRdb shows in-frame clones only, minus some. This sample has 130,000 to 150,000 clones, with roughly 88% found just once. The sequenced material came from peripheral blood. The receptors here all came from a woman in her forties or fifties with acute or convalescent COVID-19.

The gene calls are TRBV5-4 and TRBJ2-1; 8 bases are a match to TRBD2. CDR3 length: 13 residues. Trimming removed 7 bases from V and 4 bases from J; junction bases left unmatched: 4. CDR1 is SGHNT, CDR2 YYREEE, per germline (reference sequence). The CDR3 nucleotides are TGTGCCAGCTCTAGCGGGCCGTACAATGAGCAGTTCTTC. Translation: CASSSGPYNEQFF. Combining the CDR3 with reference TRBV5-4 and TRBJ2-1 gives the whole variable domain ETGVTQSPTHLIKTRGQQVTLRCSSQSGHNTVSWYQQALGQGPQFIFQYYREEENGRGNFPPRFSGLQFPNYSSELNVNALELDDSALYLCASSSGPYNEQFFGPGTRLTVL.

The V call is TRBV5-1, the J call TRBJ1-4; TRBD1 agrees at 9 bases. There are 14 residues in the CDR3. The ends lost 2 bases at V and 8 bases at J; junction bases unmatched: 4. CDR1 is SGHRS, CDR2 YFSETQ, per germline. The CDR3 loop reads CASSFLGQGEKLFF. The CDR3 coding sequence is TGCGCCAGCAGCTTCTTGGGACAGGGCGAAAAACTGTTTTTT.

In nucleotides, the CDR3 is TGTGCCAGCAGCTTGCAGAGGAATTACAATGAGCAGTTCTTC. It translates to CASSLQRNYNEQFF. The J gene is TRBJ2-1, the V gene TRBV7-2; D is unclear. With 3 bases removed from V and 4 bases from J, the gap between germline ends came to 10 bases. Germline V gene sequence: CDR1 SGHTA, CDR2 FQGNSA. CDR3 length: 14 amino acids.

This rearrangement joins TRBV5-6 to TRBJ2-7; D might be TRBD1 (6 bases). The V end lost 0 bases, the J end lost 10 bases, and 8 bases lay between the germline ends. The CDR3 extends over 11 amino acids. Germline values: CDR1 SGHDT, CDR2 YYEEEE. The CDR3 is CASSLVGTQYF. As DNA, the CDR3 is TGTGCCAGCAGCTTGGTCGGGACACAGTACTTC.

V usage is TRBV18 and J usage is TRBJ1-2, with D possibly being TRBD1 (6 bases). V lost 6 bases, J lost 4 bases, and 18 bases lay in between. Germline V lookup: CDR1 KGHSH, CDR2 LQKENI. The CDR3 length is 15 residues. Written as DNA, the CDR3 is TGTGCCAGCTCCCCTAGGACAGAACCCTTCTATGGCTACACCTTC. This codes for CASSPRTEPFYGYTF.

V and J are TRBV5-8 and TRBJ1-4; D gene unclear. The CDR3 consists of 14 residues. V gave up 1 base and J gave up 5 bases, with 9 bases separating them. Germline lookup yields CDR1 SGHTS and CDR2 YDEGEE. CDR3 nucleotide sequence: TGTGCCAGCAGCTTGACTAGCAGGAATGAAAAACTGTTTTTT. Translation gives CASSLTSRNEKLFF.

V and J are TRBV3-1 (or the pseudogene TRBV3-2) and TRBJ1-1; D unresolved. The CDR3 loop spans 16 amino acids. Germline V gene sequence: CDR1 LGHDT, CDR2 YNNKEL (reference sequence). The V end was cut by 4 bases, the J end by 12 bases, with 27 bases between. The CDR3 DNA sequence: TGTGCCAGCAGCCCGCCCTTTACTCCGGGCCCTGGGAGCACTTTCTTT. This gives the protein CASSPPFTPGPGSTFF.

This sequence joins TRBV5-1 and TRBJ2-1; D gene uncertain. The CDR3 contains 15 residues. Trimming pared 0 bases from V and 1 base from J, leaving 8 bases between. The germline CDR1 and CDR2 sequences are SGHRS and YFSETQ. The CDR3, as DNA: TGCGCCAGCAGCTTGGCGGAGCCATCCTACAATGAGCAGTTCTTC. Amino acid sequence: CASSLAEPSYNEQFF.

J is TRBJ1-3 and V is TRBV7-3; D ambiguous. V lost 2 bases to trimming and J lost 0 bases, with 8 bases between them. Germline CDR1 is SGHTA and CDR2 is FQGTGA. This CDR3 region has 15 residues. CDR3: CASSLGSNSGNTIYF. For the CDR3, the DNA is TGTGCCAGCAGCTTAGGTTCTAACTCTGGAAACACCATATATTTT.

V and J are TRBV2 and TRBJ1-5; D gene ambiguous. The ends were cut back, 3 bases at V and 0 bases at J, with 3 bases in the middle. Germline lookup yields CDR1 SNHLY and CDR2 FYNNEI. CDR3 size: 13 residues. The CDR3 coding sequence is TGTGCCAGCAGTGAGTATAGCAATCAGCCCCAGCATTTT. Translating it yields CASSEYSNQPQHF.

CDR3 protein: CSASRDTSIYGYTF. The DNA of the CDR3 is TGCAGTGCTAGTAGGGACACTAGTATCTATGGCTACACCTTC. The chain employs TRBV20-1 and TRBJ1-2; D possibly corresponds to TRBD1 (6 bases). CDR3 size: 14 residues. Germline CDR1 reads DFQATT; CDR2 reads SNEGSKA (reference sequence). V was pared by 3 bases and J by 4 bases, with 15 bases between.

This clone was seen just once. J is TRBJ1-5 and V is TRBV28, with D possibly matching TRBD1 (6 bases). CDR3 length: 15 amino acids. Germline V gives CDR1 MDHEN, CDR2 SYDVKM. V dropped 6 bases and J dropped 3 bases, with 15 bases sitting between them. The CDR3 sequence: CASSNGTPTNQPQHF. CDR3 in DNA: TGTGCCAGCAGCAACGGGACACCGACCAATCAGCCCCAGCATTTT.

The CDR3 loop is CASSFGGPSTDTQYF. The CDR3 DNA follows: TGTGCCAGCAGCTTTGGGGGCCCTAGCACAGATACGCAGTATTTT. The chain employs TRBV7-9 and TRBJ2-3; possibly TRBD1 for D (6 bases). The CDR3 is 15 residues long. V was pared by 3 bases and J by 0 bases, with 10 bases between. In germline, CDR1 is SEHNR, CDR2 FQNEAQ (reference sequence).

The V call is TRBV7-2, the J call TRBJ1-5, with D possibly matching TRBD1 (5 bases). The V end lost 5 bases, the J end lost 5 bases, and 13 bases lay between the germline ends. CDR3 length: 14 residues. Germline CDR1 SGHTA, CDR2 FQGNSA. Here the CDR3 DNA reads TGTGCCAGCAGCCAGCAGGGTCAGGATCAGCCCCAGCATTTT. Protein product: CASSQQGQDQPQHF.

The chain joins TRBV29-1 to TRBJ1-3; D possibly corresponds to TRBD1 (5 bases). The germline gives CDR1 SQVTM, CDR2 ANQGSEA. This CDR3 comprises 15 residues. Trimming cost V 1 base and J 7 bases, with 17 bases left between them. CDR3 loop: CSVEARWGDLNTIYF. CDR3 DNA: TGCAGCGTTGAAGCGAGATGGGGGGATTTGAACACCATATATTTT.

The J gene is TRBJ1-5, the V gene TRBV19; D is perhaps TRBD1 (6 bases). Germline CDR1 reads LNHDA; CDR2 reads SQIVND (reference sequence). The length of the CDR3 is 18 residues. V dropped 6 bases and J dropped 0 bases, with 21 bases sitting between them. Here the CDR3 DNA reads TGTGCCAGTAGACCGACAGGCCTGATCAACTATAGCAATCAGCCCCAGCATTTT. This sequence encodes CASRPTGLINYSNQPQHF.

The rearrangement uses TRBV6-5 and TRBJ1-5, with 9 bases lining up with TRBD1. The CDR3 covers 13 residues. The V segment lost 8 bases and the J segment 3 bases; nucleotides outside the gene matches: 2. Germline loops: CDR1 MNHEY, CDR2 SVGAGI. CDR3: CASRTGDNQPQHF. The CDR3 region has the DNA TGTGCCAGCCGGACAGGGGACAATCAGCCCCAGCATTTT.

The J gene is TRBJ1-6, the V gene TRBV5-4; the match to TRBD1 covers 7 bases. The V gene's germline CDR1 is SGHNT and CDR2 YYREEE (reference sequence). The trim removed 4 bases at V and 7 bases at J, leaving 8 bases unmatched. The CDR3 extends over 15 amino acids. This CDR3 is CASSVPGQSNSPLHF. The CDR3 nucleotides are TGTGCCAGCAGCGTGCCGGGACAGTCGAATTCACCCCTCCACTTT.

The chain uses TRBV5-4 and TRBJ1-1; no clear D. V was pared by 6 bases and J by 3 bases, with 6 bases between. CDR1 is SGHNT and CDR2 is YYREEE in the germline V gene (reference sequence). The length of the CDR3 is 11 residues. In DNA form, the CDR3 reads TGTGCCAGCAATTCGGACACTGAAGCTTTCTTT. It encodes CASNSDTEAFF.

This rearrangement joins TRBV19 to TRBJ1-2, with TRBD1 identical over 8 bases. CDR1 is LNHDA, CDR2 SQIVND, per germline (reference sequence). The V gene end was trimmed by 8 bases and the J gene end by 7 bases; junction bases not matched to a gene: 9. The CDR3 runs to 13 residues. Written as DNA, the CDR3 is TGTGCCAGTCGGCACGGGACAGGTGGTGGCTACACCTTC. Translating gives CASRHGTGGGYTF. Based on the CDR3 plus reference TRBV19 and TRBJ1-2, the full variable domain is DGGITQSPKYLFRKEGQNVTLSCEQNLNHDAMYWYRQDPGQGLRLIYYSQIVNDFQKGDIAEGYSVSREKKESFPLTVTSAQKNPTAFYLCASRHGTGGGYTFGSGTRLTVV.

The chain has TRBV19 and TRBJ2-7; 7 positions match TRBD1. In germline, CDR1 is LNHDA, CDR2 SQIVND (reference sequence). The CDR3 contains 12 residues. Unmatched junction bases numbered 4, after V lost 9 bases and J lost 2 bases. The DNA of the CDR3 is TGTGCCAGCGGGACAGAAGCCTACGAGCAGTACTTC. Its protein product is CASGTEAYEQYF.

The chain combines TRBV12-3 or TRBV12-4 with TRBJ1-2, with D possibly TRBD1 on 6 matching bases. This CDR3 spans 13 amino acids. Trimming left V 2 bases short and J 3 bases short, with 7 bases between. CDR3 DNA sequence: TGTGCCAGCAGTTTATCAGGGGACTATGGCTACACCTTC. Its protein product is CASSLSGDYGYTF.

This chain links TRBV10-3 with TRBJ1-4; D is perhaps TRBD1 (6 bases). The germline V and J ends were trimmed by 2 bases and 7 bases, with 11 bases remaining between them. CDR3 length equals 14 residues. CDR1 and CDR2 from the germline V gene are ENHRY and SYGVKD. The CDR3 DNA sequence: TGTGCCATCAGTGAGGGGGGCAGGGGTGAAAAACTGTTTTTT. It translates to CAISEGGRGEKLFF.

This sequence joins TRBV18 and TRBJ2-5; 9 nucleotides agree with TRBD1. Germline V gene sequence: CDR1 KGHSH, CDR2 LQKENI. J gave up 3 bases and V 4 bases, and 12 bases lay outside the gene matches. CDR3 length equals 17 residues. CDR3 region: CASSQNPGQGEKETQYF. The CDR3 DNA sequence: TGTGCCAGCTCACAAAATCCGGGACAGGGAGAGAAAGAGACCCAGTACTTC.

The chain recombines TRBV9 with TRBJ2-6, with a weak D call TRBD1 (5 bases). Germline V lookup: CDR1 SGDLS, CDR2 YYNGEE. V was pared by 0 bases and J by 2 bases, with 9 bases between. The CDR3 covers 16 residues. The CDR3 is CASSVGQLPGANVLTF. The CDR3 coding sequence is TGTGCCAGCAGCGTAGGACAGCTACCTGGGGCCAACGTCCTGACTTTC.

V gene TRBV4-2 combines with J gene TRBJ1-6; TRBD1 is a possible D gene (6 bases). CDR1 and CDR2 from the germline V gene are LGHNA and YNFKEQ. The CDR3 covers 17 residues. Between the trimmed V and J ends, which lost 0 bases and 8 bases, there was a span of 17 bases. CDR3 residues: CASSQEVRGGGHSPLHF. The CDR3 coding sequence is TGTGCCAGCAGCCAAGAGGTCCGGGGCGGGGGGCATTCACCCCTCCACTTT.

The rearrangement links TRBV10-3 to TRBJ1-5, with D uncertain. Germline values: CDR1 ENHRY, CDR2 SYGVKD. Trimming cost V 2 bases and J 1 base, with 6 bases left between them. The CDR3 runs 14 residues. The CDR3 region has the DNA TGTGCCATCAGTGAGGTCTCGAGCAATCAGCCCCAGCATTTT. Protein: CAISEVSSNQPQHF.

The V gene is TRBV19, the J gene TRBJ2-7; D is possibly TRBD1 (5 bases). The V end lost 1 base, the J end lost 1 base, and 11 bases lay between the germline ends. In germline, CDR1 is LNHDA, CDR2 SQIVND (reference sequence). This CDR3 is 15 amino acids long. Written as DNA, the CDR3 is TGTGCCAGTAGTATAGGGGGCGTCGGGTCCTACGAGCAGTACTTC. Translation gives CASSIGGVGSYEQYF.

The rearrangement uses TRBV6-6 and TRBJ1-2; D is unclear. The CDR3 has 12 amino acids. The germline CDR1 and CDR2 sequences are MNHNY and SVGAGI (reference sequence). V was trimmed by 5 bases and J by 7 bases, leaving 11 bases between them. Written as DNA, the CDR3 is TGTGCCAGCAGTCAAAACGGAGTTGGCTACACCTTC. Its translation is CASSQNGVGYTF.

The chain couples TRBV12-3 or TRBV12-4 to TRBJ2-7; perhaps TRBD1 as D (5 bases). The CDR3 is 13 residues long. V was shortened by 4 bases and J by 4 bases, with 11 bases between the two germline ends. In nucleotides, the CDR3 is TGTGCCAGCAGTTCAGGGATAGGGTACGAGCAGTACTTC. This codes for CASSSGIGYEQYF.